Reported below is one T cell receptor beta chain. Antigen: not known. These data are taken from a study of OX40 agonist ivuxolimab in advanced cancers. Germline CDR1 reads SQVTM; CDR2 reads ANQGSEA. CDR3 length equals 13 residues. V was shortened by 1 base and J by 2 bases, with 9 bases between the two germline ends. TCRdb keeps only in-frame clones here, not all; method: immunoSEQ multiplex PCR. The table records approximately 20,000 clones, roughly 82% of them present only once. Study observations and caveats: Antigen specificity of clonally expanded peripheral T cells was not established. On average, a greater number of expanded clones characterised CD8+ T cells relative to CD4+.

Sequenced material: CD4+ or CD8+ T cells sorted from blood, taken in a trial of the OX40 agonist ivuxolimab. The chain has TRBV29-1 and TRBJ2-7, with D perhaps TRBD1 (5 bases). This clonotype was obtained from an adult with an advanced solid tumor such as melanoma, head and neck, liver or kidney cancer. The CDR3 sequence is CSVEADRAYEQYF. Written as DNA, the CDR3 is TGCAGCGTTGAAGCCGACAGAGCCTACGAGCAGTACTTC.